This TCR beta chain is drawn from a study of blood T cells in healthy people across ages. General observations from the study: The fall in TCR beta diversity per million T cells was roughly linear with age.

Using a J-beta primer mix together with a sample-barcoded 5' primer, a second PCR was run for roughly 7 to 12 cycles. TCRdb re-called the 5' RACE reads through MiXCR, storing one row per CDR3 protein. The data show over a million distinct CDR3 sequences, around 43% seen once. The draw of peripheral blood yielded ten milliliters from each donor. As concerns this clonotype: Its antigen is as yet unknown. The junction differs from germline at one of its ends, possibly a read error.

Looked up from germline, CDR1 is SGHTA and CDR2 is FQGNSA. This CDR3 has 11 residues. The rearrangement joins TRBV7-2 to TRBJ2-5; D gene uncertain. What was sequenced was blood. This receptor was identified in a woman aged 55-70 years in good health. The CDR3 protein is CASSLKETLYF. For the CDR3, the DNA is TGTGCCAGCAGCTTGAAGGAGACCCTGTACTTC. Combining the CDR3 with reference TRBV7-2 and TRBJ2-5 gives the whole variable domain GAGVSQSPSNKVTEKGKDVELRCDPISGHTALYWYRQSLGQGLEFLIYFQGNSAPDKSGLPSDRFSAERTGGSVSTLTIQRTQQEDSAVYLCASSLKETLYFGPGTRLLVL.